Each of the 18 T cell receptor beta chains below was sequenced from the same sample in a study of cytomegalovirus exposure and HLA in healthy donors. PCR was performed using 60 Vbeta and 13 Jbeta primers. Sequencing was performed with immunoSEQ multiplex PCR; in TCRdb, only in-frame clones are kept and a portion is missing. The data show 190,000 or so clones, roughly four fifths seen once. The sample was PBMCs. These receptors originate from a man in his fifties or sixties in good health and CMV-seronegative.

This chain joins TRBV11-2 and TRBJ2-4; 10 bases match TRBD2. Germline CDR1 is SGHAT and CDR2 is FQNNGV. Losses at the gene ends were 5 bases for V and 0 bases for J; bases not matched to a gene: 10. The CDR3 loop spans 18 amino acids. CDR3 residues: CASSRIWTSGVAKNIQYF. The DNA for the CDR3 is TGTGCCAGCAGCCGAATCTGGACTAGCGGTGTAGCCAAAAACATTCAGTACTTC.

CDR3 DNA sequence: TGCGCCAGCAGCCCTTTTGCGGGCAGGGAGGACGGAAACACCATATATTTT. Protein: CASSPFAGREDGNTIYF. The chain recombines TRBV5-1 with TRBJ1-3; TRBD1 might be the D (5 bases). This CDR3 comprises 17 residues. Trimming stripped 4 bases from V and 4 bases from J, with 21 bases between. CDR1 SGHRS and CDR2 YFSETQ come from the germline V gene.

This chain links TRBV10-2 with TRBJ2-7; D is uncertain. Germline loops: CDR1 WSHSY, CDR2 SAAADI. Trimming left V 5 bases short and J 4 bases short, with 9 bases between. This CDR3 is built from 12 residues. The DNA for the CDR3 is TGCGCCAGCAGTCCCACGGGTTACGAGCAGTACTTC. Protein: CASSPTGYEQYF.

The CDR3 nucleotides read TGTGCCAGCTCACCAACAGGGGCGACATCCTACGAGCAGTACTTC. Translation gives CASSPTGATSYEQYF. The chain is built from TRBV18 and TRBJ2-7, with 7 bases identical to TRBD1. The CDR3 has 15 amino acids. V lost 2 bases and J lost 1; bases outside the gene matches: 5. Germline values: CDR1 KGHSH, CDR2 LQKENI.

The chain combines TRBV30 with TRBJ1-1; D is possibly TRBD1 (6 bases). Germline V CDR1 and CDR2: GTSNPN, SVGIG (reference sequence). The CDR3 is made up of 13 amino acids. V dropped 1 base and J dropped 4 bases, with 10 bases sitting between them. Here the CDR3 DNA reads TGTGCCTGGAGTGACAGGGCGAGCACTGAAGCTTTCTTT. Translation gives CAWSDRASTEAFF. Full variable domain (remainder filled in from reference TRBV30 and TRBJ1-1): SQTIHQWPATLVQPVGSPLSLECTVEGTSNPNLYWYRQAAGRGLQLLFYSVGIGQISSEVPQNLSASRPQDRQFILSSKKLLLSDSGFYLCAWSDRASTEAFFGQGTRLTVV.

The chain is built from TRBV7-2 and TRBJ1-1; 10 bases align to TRBD1. This CDR3 is built from 15 residues. The germline gives CDR1 SGHTA, CDR2 FQGNSA. V was pared by 0 bases and J by 4 bases, with 2 bases of the junction left unmatched. The CDR3 DNA follows: TGTGCCAGCAGCTTAGCTGGGACAGGGGTCACTGAAGCTTTCTTT. Encoded protein: CASSLAGTGVTEAFF.

This clone was picked up one time. This chain uses TRBV11-2 with TRBJ1-6; D not certain. The CDR3 extends over 14 amino acids. The germline V and J ends were trimmed by 1 base and 8 bases, with 9 bases remaining between them. Germline values: CDR1 SGHAT, CDR2 FQNNGV. The CDR3 protein is CASSLVLLDSPLHF. Here the CDR3 DNA reads TGTGCCAGCAGCTTAGTTTTACTGGATTCACCCCTCCACTTT.

The chain carries TRBV7-2 and TRBJ2-7; 8 nucleotides line up with TRBD1. The length of the CDR3 is 16 residues. V lost 1 base, J lost 0 bases, and 5 bases stayed unmatched. Germline V gives CDR1 SGHTA, CDR2 FQGNSA. CDR3 loop: CASSLGGTGYSYEQYF. The CDR3 coding sequence is TGTGCCAGCAGCTTAGGAGGGACAGGTTACTCCTACGAGCAGTACTTC. Supplemented by reference TRBV7-2 and TRBJ2-7, the full variable domain reads GAGVSQSPSNKVTEKGKDVELRCDPISGHTALYWYRQSLGQGLEFLIYFQGNSAPDKSGLPSDRFSAERTGGSVSTLTIQRTQQEDSAVYLCASSLGGTGYSYEQYFGPGTRLTVT.

J is TRBJ2-7 and V is TRBV5-4; 8 nucleotides align to TRBD1. Trimming took 4 bases from V and 5 from J; bases not matched to a gene: 8. The CDR3 totals 14 residues. Germline CDR1 is SGHNT and CDR2 is YYREEE (reference sequence). The CDR3 region has the DNA TGTGCCAGCAGCCAGTTCGGACAGGGCCACGAGCAGTACTTC. This encodes CASSQFGQGHEQYF.

Of note for this clone: Other DNA sequences in this sample translate to the same CDR3. V gene TRBV7-2 combines with J gene TRBJ1-5, with D unclear. The CDR3 is made up of 13 amino acids. V gave up 5 bases and J gave up 2 bases, with 7 bases separating them. Germline V gene lookup returns CDR1 SGHTA and CDR2 FQGNSA. This CDR3 reads CASSTQGNQPQHF. CDR3 nucleotide sequence: TGTGCCAGCAGCACCCAGGGCAATCAGCCCCAGCATTTT.

The chain is built from TRBV18 and TRBJ2-5; a possible D gene is TRBD2 (5 bases). The CDR3 covers 16 residues. V lost 0 bases and J lost 0, with 11 bases in between. The germline CDR1 and CDR2 sequences are KGHSH and LQKENI. The CDR3 bases are TGTGCCAGCTCACCACCATTGGCTAGCTACCAAGAGACCCAGTACTTC. This gives the protein CASSPPLASYQETQYF.

The rearrangement links TRBV2 to TRBJ1-1, with 8 bases identical to TRBD1. CDR3 length: 14 amino acids. After removal of 8 bases from V and 2 bases from J, the junction contained 7 bases not matched to a gene. Germline CDR1 is SNHLY and CDR2 is FYNNEI. The CDR3 reads CASCPTGGNTEAFF. The CDR3 DNA is TGTGCCAGCTGCCCAACAGGGGGAAACACTGAAGCTTTCTTT.

This chain connects TRBV28 to TRBJ1-5, with a tentative D call TRBD1 (5 bases). The length of the CDR3 is 15 residues. The ends were cut back, 4 bases at V and 7 bases at J, with 17 bases in the middle. CDR1 is MDHEN and CDR2 is SYDVKM in the germline V gene. The CDR3 reads CASSSSLGGRQPQHF. CDR3 DNA sequence: TGTGCCAGCAGTTCATCCCTCGGGGGGAGACAGCCCCAGCATTTT.

The rearrangement links TRBV9 to TRBJ2-1; TRBD2 might be the D (6 bases). Germline loops: CDR1 SGDLS, CDR2 YYNGEE. The length of the CDR3 is 14 residues. The germline V and J ends were trimmed by 4 bases and 7 bases, with 15 bases remaining between them. The CDR3 reads CASSPQRATNEQFF. The CDR3 DNA follows: TGTGCCAGCAGCCCACAGCGGGCCACAAATGAGCAGTTCTTC.

This clone was seen once. V gene TRBV6-6 combines with J gene TRBJ1-5; D is possibly TRBD1 (5 bases). The germline CDR1 and CDR2 sequences are MNHNY and SVGAGI (reference sequence). V gave up 0 bases and J gave up 3 bases, with 9 bases separating them. This CDR3 has 15 residues. The CDR3 region is CASSYSGVYNQPQHF. The CDR3 DNA reads as TGTGCCAGCAGTTACTCAGGGGTGTACAATCAGCCCCAGCATTTT.

The chain uses TRBV29-1 and TRBJ2-7, with 8 bases lining up with TRBD2. The germline gives CDR1 SQVTM, CDR2 ANQGSEA. This CDR3 comprises 14 residues. V lost 7 bases to trimming and J lost 3 bases; unmatched junction nucleotides: 11. The CDR3, as DNA: TGCAGCGCGAAAACTAGCGGAGCAGACTACGAGCAGTACTTC. Residues: CSAKTSGADYEQYF.

This clone was seen once. The J gene is TRBJ1-2, the V gene TRBV6-5, with D possibly TRBD1 on 6 matching bases. The CDR3 runs to 12 residues. CDR1 is MNHEY, CDR2 SVGAGI, per germline. V was cut by 6 bases and J by 2 bases, with 7 bases left in between. CDR3 sequence (DNA): TGTGCCAGCAGAGACAGGAACTATGGCTACACCTTC. It is translated as CASRDRNYGYTF.

Here the CDR3 reads CASSSPAYTGELFF. Written as DNA, the CDR3 is TGTGCCAGCAGCTCCCCCGCGTACACCGGGGAGCTGTTTTTT. V usage is TRBV7-6 and J usage is TRBJ2-2; D call uncertain. The germline CDR1 and CDR2 sequences are SGHVS and FNYEAQ. This CDR3 has 14 amino acids. V lost 4 bases and J lost 3, with 9 bases in between.